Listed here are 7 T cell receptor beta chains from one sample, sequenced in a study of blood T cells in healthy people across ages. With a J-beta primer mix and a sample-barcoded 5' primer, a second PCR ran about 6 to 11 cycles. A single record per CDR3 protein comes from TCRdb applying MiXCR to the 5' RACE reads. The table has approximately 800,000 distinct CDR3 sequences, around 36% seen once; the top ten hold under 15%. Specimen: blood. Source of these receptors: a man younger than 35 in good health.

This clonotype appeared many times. The CDR3 nucleotides are TGCGCCAGCAGCCAAGGGCAATCCGGGGATACGCAGTATTTT. Its translation: CASSQGQSGDTQYF. This chain connects TRBV4-1 to TRBJ2-3; D remains unclear. The CDR3 loop spans 14 amino acids. CDR1 is MGHRA, CDR2 YSYEKL, per germline. V was pared by 1 base and J by 6 bases, with 11 bases between.

The CDR3 region is CASRQTAYQETQFF. The CDR3, as DNA: TGTGCCAGCAGGCAGACAGCCTACCAAGAGACCCAGTTCTTC. This chain uses TRBV2 with TRBJ2-5, with TRBD1 as a possible D gene (5 bases). The J call may be in error: the DNA end matches TRBJ2-1 better. Germline V gives CDR1 SNHLY, CDR2 FYNNEI. This CDR3 has 14 amino acids.

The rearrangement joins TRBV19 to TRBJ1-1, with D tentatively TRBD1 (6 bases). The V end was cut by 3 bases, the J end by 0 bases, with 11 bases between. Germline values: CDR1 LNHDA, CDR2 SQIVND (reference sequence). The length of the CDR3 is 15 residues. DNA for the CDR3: TGTGCCAGTAGTATTCGGGGGCGGGTGAACACTGAAGCTTTCTTT. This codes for CASSIRGRVNTEAFF.

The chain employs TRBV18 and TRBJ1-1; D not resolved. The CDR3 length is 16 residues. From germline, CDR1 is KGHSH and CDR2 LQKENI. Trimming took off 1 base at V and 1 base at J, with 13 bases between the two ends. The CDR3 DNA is TGTGCCAGCTCACCACGACCGGGTAGGGAGAACACTGAAGCTTTCTTT. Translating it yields CASSPRPGRENTEAFF.

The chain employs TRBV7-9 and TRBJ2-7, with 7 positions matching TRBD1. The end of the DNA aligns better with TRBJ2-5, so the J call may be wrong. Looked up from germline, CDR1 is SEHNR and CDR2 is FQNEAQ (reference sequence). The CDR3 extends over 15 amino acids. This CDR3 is CASSLGQGKIETQYF. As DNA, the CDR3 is TGTGCCAGCAGCTTAGGACAGGGAAAGATTGAGACCCAGTACTTC.

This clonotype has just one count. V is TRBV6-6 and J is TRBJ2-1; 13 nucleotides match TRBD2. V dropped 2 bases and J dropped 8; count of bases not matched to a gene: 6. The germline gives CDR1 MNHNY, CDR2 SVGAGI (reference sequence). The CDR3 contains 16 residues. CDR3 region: CASSYPTSGGSDEQFF. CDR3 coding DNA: TGTGCCAGCAGTTACCCGACTAGCGGGGGGAGCGATGAGCAGTTCTTC.

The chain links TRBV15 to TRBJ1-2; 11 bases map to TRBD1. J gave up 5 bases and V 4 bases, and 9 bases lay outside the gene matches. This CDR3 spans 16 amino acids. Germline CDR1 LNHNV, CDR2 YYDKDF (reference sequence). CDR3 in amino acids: CATSIGQGAIRYGYTF. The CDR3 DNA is TGTGCCACCAGCATTGGACAGGGGGCGATCAGATATGGCTACACCTTC.